The rows below give T cell receptor beta chains drawn from one sample of a study of blood T cell dynamics during melanoma immunotherapy. Here immunoSEQ multiplex PCR was the method, and the copy in TCRdb shows in-frame clones only, minus some. In the table there are around 5,000 clones, around 84% of which are singletons. Sequences were derived from blood, sampled from a patient treated with checkpoint blockade. The origin of the receptors is a human donor with melanoma. CDR3s include the opening cysteine and the closing phenylalanine or tryptophan.

>TRBV27|TRBJ2-1
CASSLGGSYNEQFF
>TRBV7-9|TRBJ1-1
CASSPGLFGTEAFF
>TRBV30|TRBJ1-1
CAWSNRPFAEAFF
>TRBV9|TRBJ2-1
CASSGSLAGGLYNEQFF
>TRBV5-6|TRBJ1-4
CASSSGNQGWEKLFF
>TRBV5-4|TRBJ2-1
CASSLVRLGGSDEQFF
>TRBV21-1|TRBJ2-1
CASRHREPSKYNEQFF
>TRBV7-8|TRBJ1-1
CASSLVYRDSMNTEAFF
>TRBV10-3|TRBJ1-1
CASSSGTSEAFF
>TRBV5-5|TRBJ2-1
CASSLGWEVNEQFF